This T cell receptor (beta chain) was recorded in a study of spatial heterogeneity in lung cancer. Whole-study context: At a median of roughly two years after resection, follow-up PBMC samples were sequenced when available. The library had UMIs, and each TCR and UMI pair averaged more than ten raw reads. General observations from the study: Whereas they appeared in blood less at follow-up, ubiquitous expanded tumor TCRs appeared there more at resection.

A unique molecular identifier was carried by every single TCR cDNA molecule. From the 5' RACE reads, TCRdb called clonotypes with MiXCR, one entry per CDR3 protein. The profile shows some 110,000 distinct CDR3 sequences, 12% of them singletons. This clonotype was found a few times. Its antigen is not identified. Regarding time point: blood at routine non-recurrence follow-up after resection. Without sorting, whole RNA was sequenced from tumor, nontumor lung or frozen PBMC. The CDR3 has 17 amino acids. Germline assignment: CDR1 LGHNA and CDR2 YSLEER. The V end lost 0 bases, the J end lost 5 bases, and 16 bases lay between the germline ends.

The sample was PBMCs, taken at follow-up. The V call is TRBV4-3, the J call TRBJ1-4, with D maybe TRBD1 (5 bases). The sequence came from a male donor with early-stage non-small cell lung cancer. The CDR3 spells CASSQDARGLRNEKLFF. The DNA for the CDR3 is TGCGCCAGCAGCCAAGATGCGAGGGGACTGAGAAATGAAAAACTGTTTTTT.